This TCR beta chain was found in a study of cytomegalovirus exposure and HLA in healthy donors. Study conclusions and caveats: A reported reduction in N-insertions relative to the roughly 700-donor mean was seen in an Asian-associated ancestry cluster in a later analysis. Clonal expansion was found to be greater in HLA-associated TCR beta chains than in equally common others in a later analysis.

The CDR3 is made up of 14 amino acids. J was trimmed by 5 bases and V by 7 bases; bases with no gene match: 4. CDR1 MNHEY and CDR2 SVGAGI come from the germline V gene. As concerns this clone: No antigen is known for it.

60 Vbeta and 13 Jbeta primers were used in PCR. The assay was immunoSEQ multiplex PCR, and TCRdb's table has in-frame clones only and misses some. The repertoire holds 150,000 or so clones, with roughly 72% as singletons. The V gene is TRBV6-5, the J gene TRBJ1-6; 8 bases fit TRBD1. The source is a man aged 25-40 years in good health and CMV-seronegative. Specimen: PBMCs. CDR3 DNA sequence: TGTGCCAGCAAACTGACAGGGGATAATTCACCCCTCCACTTT. Protein sequence: CASKLTGDNSPLHF.